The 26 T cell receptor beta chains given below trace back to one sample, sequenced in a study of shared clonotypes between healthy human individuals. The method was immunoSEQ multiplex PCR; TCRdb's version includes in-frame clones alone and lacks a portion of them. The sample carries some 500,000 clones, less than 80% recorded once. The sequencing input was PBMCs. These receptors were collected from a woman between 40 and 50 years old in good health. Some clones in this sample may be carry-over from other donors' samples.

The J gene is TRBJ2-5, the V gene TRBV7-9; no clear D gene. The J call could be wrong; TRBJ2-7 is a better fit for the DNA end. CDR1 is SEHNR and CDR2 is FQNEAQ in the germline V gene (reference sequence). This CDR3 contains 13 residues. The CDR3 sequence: CASSPQNTYEQYF. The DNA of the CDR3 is TGTGCCAGCAGCCCACAAAACACCTACGAGCAGTACTTC.

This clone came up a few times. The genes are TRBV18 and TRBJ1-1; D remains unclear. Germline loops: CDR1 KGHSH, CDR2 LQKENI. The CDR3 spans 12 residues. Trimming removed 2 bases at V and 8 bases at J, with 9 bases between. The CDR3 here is CASSPGEGEAFF. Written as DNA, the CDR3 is TGTGCCAGCTCACCAGGGGAGGGAGAAGCTTTCTTT.

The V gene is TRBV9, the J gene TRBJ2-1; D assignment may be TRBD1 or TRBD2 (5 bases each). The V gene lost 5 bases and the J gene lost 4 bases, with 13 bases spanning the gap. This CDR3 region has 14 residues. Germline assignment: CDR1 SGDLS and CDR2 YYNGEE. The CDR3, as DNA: TGTGCCAGCAGTAGGGGACCTCTATACAATGAGCAGTTCTTC. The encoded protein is CASSRGPLYNEQFF.

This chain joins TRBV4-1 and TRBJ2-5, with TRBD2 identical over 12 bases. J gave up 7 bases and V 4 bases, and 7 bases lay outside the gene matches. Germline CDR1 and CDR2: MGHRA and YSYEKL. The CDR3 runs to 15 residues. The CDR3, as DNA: TGCGCCAGCAGCCGGACTAGCGGGGCGGGGGGGACCCAGTACTTC. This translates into CASSRTSGAGGTQYF.

The CDR3 loop is CASSQVAGQAAGELFF. CDR3 DNA: TGTGCCAGCAGCCAAGTTGCGGGACAAGCGGCCGGGGAGCTGTTTTTT. The chain employs TRBV4-2 and TRBJ2-2; the D gene could be TRBD1 or TRBD2 (6 bases each). Trimming left V 1 base short and J 6 bases short, with 15 bases between. CDR1 and CDR2 (germline): LGHNA, YNFKEQ. CDR3 length: 16 residues.

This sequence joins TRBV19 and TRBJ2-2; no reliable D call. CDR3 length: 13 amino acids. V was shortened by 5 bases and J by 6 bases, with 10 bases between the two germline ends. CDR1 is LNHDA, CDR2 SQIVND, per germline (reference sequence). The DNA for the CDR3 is TGTGCCAGTAGTCGATGGATATCCGGGGAGCTGTTTTTT. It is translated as CASSRWISGELFF.

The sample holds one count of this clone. This chain's CDR3 is CASSLGSGNNEQFF. DNA of the CDR3: TGTGCCAGCAGCTTAGGTAGCGGAAACAATGAGCAGTTCTTC. This sequence joins TRBV7-9 and TRBJ2-1, with D possibly being TRBD2 (6 bases). Between the trimmed V and J ends, which lost 1 base and 5 bases, there was a span of 9 bases. The length of the CDR3 is 14 residues. Germline V gene data show CDR1 as SEHNR and CDR2 as FQNEAQ (reference sequence).

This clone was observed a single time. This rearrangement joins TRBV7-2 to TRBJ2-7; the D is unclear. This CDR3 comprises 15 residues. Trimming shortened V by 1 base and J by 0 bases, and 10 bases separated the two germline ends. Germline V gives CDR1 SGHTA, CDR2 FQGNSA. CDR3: CASSLVAQSSYEQYF. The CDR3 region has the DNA TGTGCCAGCAGCTTAGTTGCTCAGAGCTCCTACGAGCAGTACTTC.

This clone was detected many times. In nucleotides, the CDR3 is TGTGCCAGCAGCTCCCCCCGGACTAGCGGGAGATACGAGCAGTACTTC. Translation gives CASSSPRTSGRYEQYF. The chain employs TRBV7-2 and TRBJ2-7; 13 bases are a match to TRBD2. Germline values: CDR1 SGHTA, CDR2 FQGNSA. Losses at the gene ends were 4 bases for V and 4 bases for J; bases not matched to a gene: 7. The CDR3 totals 16 residues.

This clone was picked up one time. The CDR3 region is CASSSDLYEQYF. The CDR3 coding sequence is TGTGCCAGCAGTTCGGACCTGTACGAGCAGTACTTC. This chain uses TRBV6-5 with TRBJ2-7; the D is unclear. The CDR3 runs to 12 residues. Germline loops: CDR1 MNHEY, CDR2 SVGAGI. Trimming pared 4 bases from V and 4 bases from J, leaving 8 bases between.

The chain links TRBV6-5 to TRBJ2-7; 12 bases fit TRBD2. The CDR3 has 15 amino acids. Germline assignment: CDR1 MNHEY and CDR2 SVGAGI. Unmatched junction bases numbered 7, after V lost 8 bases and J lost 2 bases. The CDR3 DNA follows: TGTGCCAGCGCTCTAGCGGGAGGGCCGACCTACGAGCAGTACTTC. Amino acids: CASALAGGPTYEQYF.

CDR3: CASSYSGSGEETQYF. As DNA, the CDR3 is TGTGCCAGCAGTTACTCGGGCAGTGGGGAAGAGACCCAGTACTTC. The chain has TRBV6-5 and TRBJ2-5; no definite D call. CDR1 MNHEY and CDR2 SVGAGI come from the germline V gene. V lost 0 bases and J 3 bases, leaving 11 bases between the germline ends. The CDR3 spans 15 residues.

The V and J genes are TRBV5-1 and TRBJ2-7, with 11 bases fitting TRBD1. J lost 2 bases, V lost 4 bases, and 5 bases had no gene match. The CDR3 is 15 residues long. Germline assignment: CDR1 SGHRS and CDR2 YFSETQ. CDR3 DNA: TGCGCCAGCAGCCTAGGACAGGGGGCGGCCTACGAGCAGTACTTC. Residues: CASSLGQGAAYEQYF.

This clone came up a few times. CDR3 region: CASSKLTGALYEQYF. The CDR3 region has the DNA TGTGCCAGCAGCAAATTGACAGGGGCCTTGTACGAGCAGTACTTC. V usage is TRBV14 and J usage is TRBJ2-7, with 8 nucleotides matching TRBD1. The CDR3 contains 15 residues. CDR1 and CDR2 (germline): SGHDN, FVKESK. The V and J ends lost 5 bases and 4 bases, in that order; junction bases with no gene match: 10.

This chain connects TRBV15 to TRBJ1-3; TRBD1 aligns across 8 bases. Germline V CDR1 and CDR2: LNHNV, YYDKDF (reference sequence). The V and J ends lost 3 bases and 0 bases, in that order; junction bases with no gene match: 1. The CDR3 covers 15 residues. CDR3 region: CATSSGTGSGNTIYF. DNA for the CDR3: TGTGCCACCAGCAGCGGGACAGGCTCTGGAAACACCATATATTTT.

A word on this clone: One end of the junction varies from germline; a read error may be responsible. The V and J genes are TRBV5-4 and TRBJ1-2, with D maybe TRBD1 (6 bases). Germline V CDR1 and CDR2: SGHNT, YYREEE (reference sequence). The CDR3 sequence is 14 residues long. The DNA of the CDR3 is TGTGCCAGCAGCTTGGCAGGGGCGAACTATGGCCACACCTTC. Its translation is CASSLAGANYGHTF.

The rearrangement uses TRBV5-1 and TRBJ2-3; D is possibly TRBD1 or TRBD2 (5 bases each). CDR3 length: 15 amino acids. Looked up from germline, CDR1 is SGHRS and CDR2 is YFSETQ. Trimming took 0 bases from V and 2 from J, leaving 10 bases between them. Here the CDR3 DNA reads TGCGCCAGCAGCTTGGGGGCAGGGACCACAGATACGCAGTATTTT. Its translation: CASSLGAGTTDTQYF.

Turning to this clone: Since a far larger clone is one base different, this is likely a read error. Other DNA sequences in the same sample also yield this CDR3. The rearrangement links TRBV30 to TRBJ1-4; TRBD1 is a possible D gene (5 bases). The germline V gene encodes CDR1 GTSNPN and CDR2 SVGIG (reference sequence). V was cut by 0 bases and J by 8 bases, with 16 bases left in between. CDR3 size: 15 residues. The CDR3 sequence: CAWSVLRARGEKLFF. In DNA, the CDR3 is TGTGCCTGGAGTGTACTAAGGGCGAGGGGCGAAAAACTGTTTTTT.

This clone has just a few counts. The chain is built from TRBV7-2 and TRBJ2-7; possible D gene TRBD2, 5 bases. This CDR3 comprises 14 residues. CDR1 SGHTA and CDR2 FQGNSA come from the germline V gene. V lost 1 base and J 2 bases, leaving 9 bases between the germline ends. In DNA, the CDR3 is TGTGCCAGCAGCTTAGGAGCGGCAGCCTACGAGCAGTACTTC. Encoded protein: CASSLGAAAYEQYF.

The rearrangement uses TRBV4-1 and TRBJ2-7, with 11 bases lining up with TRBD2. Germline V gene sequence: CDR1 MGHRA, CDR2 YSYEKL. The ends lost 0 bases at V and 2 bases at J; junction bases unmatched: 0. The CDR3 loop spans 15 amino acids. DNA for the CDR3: TGCGCCAGCAGCCAAGAACTAGCGGGGGCCTACGAGCAGTACTTC. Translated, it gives CASSQELAGAYEQYF.

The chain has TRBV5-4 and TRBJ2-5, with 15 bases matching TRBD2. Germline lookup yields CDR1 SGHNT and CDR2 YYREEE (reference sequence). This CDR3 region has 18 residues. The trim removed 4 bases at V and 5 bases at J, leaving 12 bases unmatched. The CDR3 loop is CASSRTSGRAGLKETQYF. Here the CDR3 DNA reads TGTGCCAGCAGCCGGACTAGCGGGAGGGCCGGCTTGAAGGAGACCCAGTACTTC. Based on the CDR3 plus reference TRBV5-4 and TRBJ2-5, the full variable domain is ETGVTQSPTHLIKTRGQQVTLRCSSQSGHNTVSWYQQALGQGPQFIFQYYREEENGRGNFPPRFSGLQFPNYSSELNVNALELDDSALYLCASSRTSGRAGLKETQYFGPGTRLLVL.

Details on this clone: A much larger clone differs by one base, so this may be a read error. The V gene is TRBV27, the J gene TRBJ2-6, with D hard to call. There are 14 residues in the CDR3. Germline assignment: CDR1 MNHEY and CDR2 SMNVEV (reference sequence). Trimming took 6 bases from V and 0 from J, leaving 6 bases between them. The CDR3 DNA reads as TGTGCCAGCAGCCAGAGCTCTGGGGCCAACGTCCTGACTTTC. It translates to CASSQSSGANVLTF.

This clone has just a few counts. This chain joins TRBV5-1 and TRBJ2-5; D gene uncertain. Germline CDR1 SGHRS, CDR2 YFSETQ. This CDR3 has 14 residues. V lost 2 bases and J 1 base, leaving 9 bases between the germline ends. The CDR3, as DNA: TGCGCCAGCAGCTTTCTGATCCCCCAAGAGACCCAGTACTTC. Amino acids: CASSFLIPQETQYF.

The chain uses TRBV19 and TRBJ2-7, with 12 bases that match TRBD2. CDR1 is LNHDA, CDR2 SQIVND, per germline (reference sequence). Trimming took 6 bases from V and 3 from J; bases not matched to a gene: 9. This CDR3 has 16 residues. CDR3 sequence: CASREILAGGNYEQYF. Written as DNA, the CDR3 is TGTGCCAGTAGAGAAATACTAGCGGGAGGTAACTACGAGCAGTACTTC.

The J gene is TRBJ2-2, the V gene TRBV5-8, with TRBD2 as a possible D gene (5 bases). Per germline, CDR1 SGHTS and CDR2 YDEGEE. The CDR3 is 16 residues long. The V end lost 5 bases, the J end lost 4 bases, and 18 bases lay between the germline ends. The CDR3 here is CASRRRPGTPTGELFF. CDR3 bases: TGTGCCAGCAGGCGCCGACCGGGAACACCCACCGGGGAGCTGTTTTTT.

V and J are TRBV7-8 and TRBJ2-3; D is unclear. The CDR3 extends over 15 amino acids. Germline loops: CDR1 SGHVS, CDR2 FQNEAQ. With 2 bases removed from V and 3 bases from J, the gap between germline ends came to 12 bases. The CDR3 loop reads CASSLSPFKTDTQYF. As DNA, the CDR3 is TGTGCCAGCAGCTTATCCCCGTTCAAAACAGATACGCAGTATTTT.